This TCR beta chain was sequenced in a study of blood T cell repertoires in COVID-19 (dated by TCRdb to 2018 to 2021). Background for the entire study: Samples from collaborators originated in the United States, Italy and Spain and spanned both the acute and convalescent phases of COVID-19. The prospective study material was composed of cDNA or gDNA derived from T cells, B-cell-depleted T cells, or PBMCs. The dataset comprised deeply sampled blood TCRbeta repertoires from subjects exposed to, actively infected with, or recovered from COVID-19. The repertoires were released in a freely available public database intended as a resource for research on the immune response to SARS-CoV-2. Samples were obtained from the ongoing ImmuneRACE study (first 160 participants) and from some 1,200 subjects provided by 6 global collaborators. Sample metadata almost always included a de-identified subject ID, COVID-19 status, age in years and sex. HLA class I and class II types, where available, came from metadata supplied by the sample provider rather than from assay-based typing. Here is what the overall study found, with its caveats: How much clinical and demographic metadata was included differed by source and by participant, and the metadata was provided uncurated.

This clone was recorded a few times. The clone's antigen remains unknown. No much larger clone exists at a distance of one base, and base qualities are not known. Each collaborating institution followed its own protocols to collect whole blood in K2EDTA tubes. Collaborator samples were shipped for TCRbeta analysis as frozen whole blood, isolated PBMCs, or DNA extracted from either sample type. TCRbeta CDR3 regions were amplified from genomic DNA using the immunoSEQ Assay, a bias-controlled multiplex PCR. In the authors' own workflow: Nucleated cell counts per sample were estimated from amplification of reference gene primers within the assay. To quantify the absolute abundance of each unique TCRbeta CDR3 rearrangement, sequence reads were collapsed and filtered. For each sample, productive Simpson clonality was calculated as the square root of Simpson's diversity index over productive rearrangements. This is the immuneACCESS table as TCRdb keeps it, with only in-frame sequences that have V and J called. A part of the clones is gone; compared with another copy, unresolved V genes explain less than half, and the rest is unexplained. D and trimming come from the DNA, and the V and J calls and clone size come from that table. Within this sample are about 180,000 clones, with more than 80% of them counted one time only. Together, the top ten hold around 7% of the sample.

The CDR3 measures 14 amino acids from cysteine to phenylalanine. Only the CDR3 portion is preserved as DNA: 42 bases, with reading frame beginning at the first base. The germline V gene provides CDR1 SGDLS and CDR2 YYNGEE. V has 0 bases trimmed and J has 8 bases trimmed; junction bases matching no gene number 7. Sequencing input: peripheral blood. The TCR was taken from a human donor in a cohort sampled during active COVID-19. The receptor chain draws on TRBV9 and TRBJ1-2; TRBD1 aligns with 7 central bases. DNA sequence: TGTGCCAGCAGCGTAGTGGCCAGGGGGAGCGGCTACACCTTC. It translates as CASSVVARGSGYTF. The entire variable domain, with the stretches around the CDR3 drawn from the reference TRBV9 and TRBJ1-2 proteins, is DSGVTQTPKHLITATGQRVTLRCSPRSGDLSVYWYQQSLDQGLQFLIQYYNGEERAKGNILERFSAQQFPDLHSELNLSSLELGDSALYFCASSVVARGSGYTFGSGTRLTVV.